A single sample gave rise to the 18 T cell receptor beta chains below, sequenced in a study of cytomegalovirus exposure and HLA in healthy donors. Both 60 Vbeta primers and 13 Jbeta primers went into the PCR. TCRdb's table, derived via immunoSEQ multiplex PCR, lists solely in-frame clones and lacks some. Among some 130,000 clones listed, 70% to 80% were seen once. Sequenced sample: PBMCs. These receptors all come from a man in his thirties or forties in good health and CMV-seronegative.

This chain joins TRBV2 and TRBJ2-2; the match to TRBD2 covers 11 bases. This CDR3 has 15 residues. V dropped 6 bases and J dropped 7; count of bases not matched to a gene: 7. The germline V gene encodes CDR1 SNHLY and CDR2 FYNNEI. CDR3 sequence: CASSGRLAGRGELFF. DNA of the CDR3: TGTGCCAGCAGCGGGAGACTAGCGGGACGCGGGGAGCTGTTTTTT.

The rearrangement joins TRBV6-6 to TRBJ1-2; no reliable D call. V was cut by 3 bases and J by 9 bases, with 14 bases left in between. This CDR3 is 13 amino acids long. Germline V gene sequence: CDR1 MNHNY, CDR2 SVGAGI (reference sequence). Here the CDR3 reads CASSYQSQDRYTF. CDR3 DNA sequence: TGTGCCAGCAGTTATCAGAGTCAGGATCGCTACACCTTC.

The chain uses TRBV9 and TRBJ2-5, with D perhaps matching TRBD1 (6 bases). Trimming took off 7 bases at V and 5 bases at J, with 12 bases between the two ends. The germline V gene has CDR1 SGDLS and CDR2 YYNGEE. The CDR3 consists of 12 residues. The CDR3 here is CASGQPMETQYF. CDR3 nucleotides: TGTGCCAGCGGACAGCCGATGGAGACCCAGTACTTC.

This chain links TRBV11-2 with TRBJ1-1; the D is unclear. Germline lookup yields CDR1 SGHAT and CDR2 FQNNGV. Trimming left V 6 bases short and J 1 base short, with 9 bases between. The CDR3 is made up of 13 amino acids. The CDR3 protein is CASSSQQNTEAFF. The CDR3 DNA is TGTGCCAGCAGTTCACAGCAGAACACTGAAGCTTTCTTT.

The chain is built from TRBV5-1 and TRBJ2-7; 10 bases are a match to TRBD2. Trimming removed 5 bases from V and 7 bases from J; junction bases left unmatched: 12. CDR1 and CDR2 (germline): SGHRS, YFSETQ. The CDR3 sequence is 15 residues long. The CDR3: CASSRPAGGPSEQYF. The CDR3 DNA reads as TGCGCCAGCAGTAGACCAGCGGGAGGGCCAAGTGAGCAGTACTTC. The full variable domain, rest sourced from reference TRBV5-1 and TRBJ2-7, is KAGVTQTPRYLIKTRGQQVTLSCSPISGHRSVSWYQQTPGQGLQFLFEYFSETQRNKGNFPGRFSGRQFSNSRSEMNVSTLELGDSALYLCASSRPAGGPSEQYFGPGTRLTVT.

This chain joins TRBV19 and TRBJ2-1; D may be TRBD1 (6 bases). This CDR3 has 13 residues. Between the trimmed V and J ends, which lost 10 bases and 8 bases, there was a span of 18 bases. Germline V CDR1 and CDR2: LNHDA, SQIVND (reference sequence). The CDR3 DNA sequence: TGTGCCACCCTGCAGGGACAACCCCATGAGCAGTTCTTC. This encodes CATLQGQPHEQFF.

The chain combines TRBV18 with TRBJ2-6; the D gene is possibly TRBD1 (6 bases). The germline V gene encodes CDR1 KGHSH and CDR2 LQKENI. The CDR3 covers 18 residues. V was shortened by 3 bases and J by 0 bases, with 15 bases between the two germline ends. The CDR3 DNA reads TGTGCCAGCTCACCTAAGGGACATGCTAGCTCTGGGGCCAACGTCCTGACTTTC. Protein product: CASSPKGHASSGANVLTF. Supplemented by reference TRBV18 and TRBJ2-6, the full variable domain reads NAGVMQNPRHLVRRRGQEARLRCSPMKGHSHVYWYRQLPEEGLKFMVYLQKENIIDESGMPKERFSAEFPKEGPSILRIQQVVRGDSAAYFCASSPKGHASSGANVLTFGAGSRLTVL.

This chain connects TRBV6-5 to TRBJ1-6; no firm D call. Germline lookup yields CDR1 MNHEY and CDR2 SVGAGI. This CDR3 is 15 amino acids long. V was shortened by 2 bases and J by 9 bases, with 14 bases between the two germline ends. CDR3 DNA: TGTGCCAGCAGTTACGGGGAGATCTGGCGTTCACCCCTCCACTTT. This translates into CASSYGEIWRSPLHF.

V and J are TRBV21-1 and TRBJ2-5; TRBD2, the table's D call, lacks a check against the DNA. TRBV21-1 represents a pseudogene. The length of the CDR3 is 22 residues. The CDR3 DNA reads TGTGCCAGCAGCGCACCGGGACTAGCGCTTCGAGGCGACCCCGCAACCCAAGAGACCCAGTACTTC. This gives the protein CASSAPGLALRGDPATQETQYF.

In nucleotides, the CDR3 is TGTGCCAGCAGCGCGGGCGGGTCTTCTGGGGCCAACGTCCTGACTTTC. This translates into CASSAGGSSGANVLTF. This chain uses TRBV5-4 with TRBJ2-6; a possible D gene is TRBD2 (5 bases). Germline loops: CDR1 SGHNT, CDR2 YYREEE (reference sequence). V was shortened by 4 bases and J by 1 base, with 12 bases between the two germline ends. CDR3 length equals 16 residues.

The DNA for the CDR3 is TGTGCCAGCAGTCCCACCCCGCAGGGCAGATTTGCAACTAATGAAAAACTGTTTTTT. As protein: CASSPTPQGRFATNEKLFF. The chain recombines TRBV28 with TRBJ1-4, with D possibly TRBD1 on 5 matching bases. The germline V gene has CDR1 MDHEN and CDR2 SYDVKM. This CDR3 region has 19 residues. Trimming left V 5 bases short and J 0 bases short, with 22 bases between. Combining the CDR3 with reference TRBV28 and TRBJ1-4 gives the whole variable domain DVKVTQSSRYLVKRTGEKVFLECVQDMDHENMFWYRQDPGLGLRLIYFSYDVKMKEKGDIPEGYSVSREKKERFSLILESASTNQTSMYLCASSPTPQGRFATNEKLFFGSGTQLSVL.

This chain links TRBV11-2 with TRBJ2-5; the D gene is possibly TRBD2 (6 bases). V was clipped by 0 bases and J by 3 bases, with 8 bases between them. The CDR3 has 14 residues. The germline gives CDR1 SGHAT, CDR2 FQNNGV. Here the CDR3 DNA reads TGTGCCAGCAGCTTAGAGTTAGCGGAAGAGACCCAGTACTTC. This sequence encodes CASSLELAEETQYF. The full variable domain, rest sourced from reference TRBV11-2 and TRBJ2-5, is EAGVAQSPRYKIIEKRQSVAFWCNPISGHATLYWYQQILGQGPKLLIQFQNNGVVDDSQLPKDRFSAERLKGVDSTLKIQPAKLEDSAVYLCASSLELAEETQYFGPGTRLLVL.

J is TRBJ2-5 and V is TRBV5-1; tentatively, D is TRBD2 (5 bases). Germline V gives CDR1 SGHRS, CDR2 YFSETQ. Trimming pared 1 base from V and 5 bases from J, leaving 9 bases between. The CDR3 loop spans 13 amino acids. The DNA of the CDR3 is TGCGCCAGCAGCTTGCCGACTATGGAGACCCAGTACTTC. It codes for CASSLPTMETQYF.

This clone has just one count. The V and J genes are TRBV2 and TRBJ1-1; D gene ambiguous. The germline V gene has CDR1 SNHLY and CDR2 FYNNEI. This CDR3 spans 14 amino acids. Trimming removed 7 bases at V and 1 base at J, with 13 bases between. This CDR3 is CASNRVSGNTEAFF. The CDR3 nucleotides are TGTGCCAGCAATCGAGTGAGTGGGAACACTGAAGCTTTCTTT.

The V gene is TRBV2, the J gene TRBJ1-1, with D unclear. The CDR3 contains 15 residues. The V end was cut by 1 base, the J end by 4 bases, with 13 bases between. Germline CDR1 is SNHLY and CDR2 is FYNNEI. CDR3 DNA: TGTGCCAGCAGTGAAGGGCTGGGAGTACGCACTGAAGCTTTCTTT. It encodes CASSEGLGVRTEAFF.

This clone showed up just a few times. The chain uses TRBV6-4 and TRBJ2-5; 9 nucleotides agree with TRBD2. The CDR3 consists of 15 residues. V shed 0 bases, J shed 1 base, and the junction held 0 bases outside the gene matches. Germline values: CDR1 MRHNA, CDR2 SNTAGT. The CDR3 DNA follows: TGTGCCAGCAGTGACTCGACTAGCGGCCAAGAGACCCAGTACTTC. This encodes CASSDSTSGQETQYF.

The chain has TRBV6-1 and TRBJ2-5; possible D gene TRBD2, 5 bases. CDR3 length: 15 amino acids. V was trimmed by 0 bases and J by 5 bases, leaving 13 bases between them. Germline V gives CDR1 MNHNS, CDR2 SASEGT. The CDR3 region is CASSEARGFGETQYF. As DNA, the CDR3 is TGTGCCAGCAGTGAAGCGAGAGGGTTCGGGGAGACCCAGTACTTC.

The rearrangement links TRBV18 to TRBJ1-2; D is perhaps TRBD1 (6 bases). V lost 2 bases and J 5 bases, leaving 18 bases between the germline ends. Germline CDR1 KGHSH, CDR2 LQKENI. There are 16 residues in the CDR3. For the CDR3, the DNA is TGTGCCAGCTCACCAAGCGACCGGGACACTCTTTATGGCTACACCTTC. This gives the protein CASSPSDRDTLYGYTF.